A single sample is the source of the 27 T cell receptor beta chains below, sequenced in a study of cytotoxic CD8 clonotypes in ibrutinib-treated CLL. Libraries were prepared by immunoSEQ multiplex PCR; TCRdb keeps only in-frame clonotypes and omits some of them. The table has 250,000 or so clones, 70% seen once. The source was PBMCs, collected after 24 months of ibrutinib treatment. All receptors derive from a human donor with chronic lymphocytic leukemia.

CDR3 loop: CASIRGTNTGELFF. Here the CDR3 DNA reads TGTGCCAGCATACGGGGTACGAACACCGGGGAGCTGTTTTTT. This chain joins TRBV2 and TRBJ2-2; weak D call: TRBD2 (5 bases). This CDR3 is 14 amino acids long. V was pared by 7 bases and J by 0 bases, with 9 bases between. CDR1 and CDR2 from the germline V gene are SNHLY and FYNNEI.

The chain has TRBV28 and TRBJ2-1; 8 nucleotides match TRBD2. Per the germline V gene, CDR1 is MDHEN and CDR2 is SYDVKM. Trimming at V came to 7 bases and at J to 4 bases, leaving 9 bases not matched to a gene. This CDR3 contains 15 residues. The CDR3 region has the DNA TGTGCCAGCAACATGAGCGGGGGCAAATACAATGAGCAGTTCTTC. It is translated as CASNMSGGKYNEQFF.

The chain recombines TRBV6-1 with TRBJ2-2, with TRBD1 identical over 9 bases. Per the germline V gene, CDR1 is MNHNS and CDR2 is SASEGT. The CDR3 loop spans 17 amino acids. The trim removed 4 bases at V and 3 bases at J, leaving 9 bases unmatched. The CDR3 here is CASSGTGGYLDTGELFF. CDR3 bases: TGTGCCAGCAGTGGCACAGGGGGCTACTTGGACACCGGGGAGCTGTTTTTT.

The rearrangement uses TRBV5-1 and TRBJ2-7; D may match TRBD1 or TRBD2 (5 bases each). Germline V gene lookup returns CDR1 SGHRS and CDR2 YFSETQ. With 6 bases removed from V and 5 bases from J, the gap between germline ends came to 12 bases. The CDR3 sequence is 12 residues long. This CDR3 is CASTGPGNEQYF. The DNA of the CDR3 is TGCGCCAGCACAGGGCCCGGGAACGAGCAGTACTTC.

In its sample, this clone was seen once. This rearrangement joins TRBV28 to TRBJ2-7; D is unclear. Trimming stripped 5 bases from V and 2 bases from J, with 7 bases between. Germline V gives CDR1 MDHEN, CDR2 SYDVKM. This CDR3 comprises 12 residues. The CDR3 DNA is TGTGCCAGCAGTACCCCGGCCTACGAGCAGTACTTC. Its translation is CASSTPAYEQYF.

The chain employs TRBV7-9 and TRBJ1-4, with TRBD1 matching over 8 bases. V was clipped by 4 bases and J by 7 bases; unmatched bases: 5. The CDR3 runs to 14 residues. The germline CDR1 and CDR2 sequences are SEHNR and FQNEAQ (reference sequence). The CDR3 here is CASSSGTGSEKLFF. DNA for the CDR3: TGTGCCAGCAGCTCCGGGACAGGAAGTGAAAAACTGTTTTTT.

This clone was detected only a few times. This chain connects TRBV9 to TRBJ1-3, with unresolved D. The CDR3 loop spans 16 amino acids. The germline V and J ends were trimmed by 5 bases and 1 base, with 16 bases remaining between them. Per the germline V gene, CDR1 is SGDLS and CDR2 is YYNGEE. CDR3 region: CASRPGGRASGNTIYF. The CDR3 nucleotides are TGTGCCAGCAGACCCGGTGGGAGGGCGTCTGGAAACACCATATATTTT.

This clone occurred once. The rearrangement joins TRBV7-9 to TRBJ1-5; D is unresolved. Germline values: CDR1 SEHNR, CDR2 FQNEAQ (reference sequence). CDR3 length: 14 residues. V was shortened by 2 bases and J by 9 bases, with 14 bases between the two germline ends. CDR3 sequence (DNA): TGTGCCAGCAGCTTACGTCCGGACGGAGGGCCCCAGCATTTT. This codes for CASSLRPDGGPQHF.

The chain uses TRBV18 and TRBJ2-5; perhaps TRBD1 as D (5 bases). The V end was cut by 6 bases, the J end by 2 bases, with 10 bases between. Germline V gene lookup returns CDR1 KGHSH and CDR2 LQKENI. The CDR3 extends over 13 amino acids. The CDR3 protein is CASSLQVQETQYF. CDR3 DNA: TGTGCCAGCTCCCTACAGGTGCAAGAGACCCAGTACTTC.

CDR3 DNA sequence: TGTGCCAGCAGTAGAGGGGCAGGGAGGGACGAGCAGTTCTTC. It encodes CASSRGAGRDEQFF. The genes are TRBV2 and TRBJ2-1; 7 bases align to TRBD2. Unmatched junction bases numbered 11, after V lost 5 bases and J lost 10 bases. This CDR3 has 14 residues. CDR1 and CDR2 (germline): SNHLY, FYNNEI.

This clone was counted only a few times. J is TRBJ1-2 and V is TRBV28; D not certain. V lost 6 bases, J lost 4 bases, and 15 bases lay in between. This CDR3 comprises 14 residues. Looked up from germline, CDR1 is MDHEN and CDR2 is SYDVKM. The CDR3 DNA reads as TGTGCCAGCAGCTCGGCGACCTACCCCTATGGCTACACCTTC. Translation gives CASSSATYPYGYTF.

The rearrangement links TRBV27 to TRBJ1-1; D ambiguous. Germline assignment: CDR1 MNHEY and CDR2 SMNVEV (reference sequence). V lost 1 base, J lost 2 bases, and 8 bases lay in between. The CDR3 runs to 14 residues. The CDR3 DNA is TGTGCCAGCAGTTTATGGGCGGACAACACTGAAGCTTTCTTT. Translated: CASSLWADNTEAFF.

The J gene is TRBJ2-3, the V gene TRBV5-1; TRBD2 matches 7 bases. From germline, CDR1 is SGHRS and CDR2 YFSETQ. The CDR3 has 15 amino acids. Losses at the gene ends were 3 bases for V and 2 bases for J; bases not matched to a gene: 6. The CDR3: CASSSTGGFTDTQYF. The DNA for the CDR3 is TGCGCCAGCAGCTCGACCGGGGGGTTCACAGATACGCAGTATTTT.

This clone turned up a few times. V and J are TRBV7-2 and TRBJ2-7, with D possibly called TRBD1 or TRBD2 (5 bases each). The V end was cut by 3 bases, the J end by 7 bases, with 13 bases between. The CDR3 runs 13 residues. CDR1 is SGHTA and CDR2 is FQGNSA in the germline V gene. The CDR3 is CASSLGLEGEQYF. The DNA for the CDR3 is TGTGCCAGCAGCTTGGGGCTAGAGGGGGAGCAGTACTTC.

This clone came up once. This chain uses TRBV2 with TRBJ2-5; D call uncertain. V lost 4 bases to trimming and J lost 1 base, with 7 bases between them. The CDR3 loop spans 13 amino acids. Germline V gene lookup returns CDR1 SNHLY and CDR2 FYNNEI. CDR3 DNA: TGTGCCAGCAGTGCAGCCCGCCAAGAGACCCAGTACTTC. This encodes CASSAARQETQYF.

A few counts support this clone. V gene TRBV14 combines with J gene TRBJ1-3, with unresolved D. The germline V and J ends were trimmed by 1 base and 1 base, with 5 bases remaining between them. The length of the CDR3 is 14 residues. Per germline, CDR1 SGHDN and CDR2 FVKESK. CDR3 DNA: TGTGCCAGCAGCCAAGCTCTTTCTGGAAACACCATATATTTT. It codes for CASSQALSGNTIYF. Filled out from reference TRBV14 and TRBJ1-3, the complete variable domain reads EAGVTQFPSHSVIEKGQTVTLRCDPISGHDNLYWYRRVMGKEIKFLLHFVKESKQDESGMPNNRFLAERTGGTYSTLKVQPAELEDSGVYFCASSQALSGNTIYFGEGSWLTVV.

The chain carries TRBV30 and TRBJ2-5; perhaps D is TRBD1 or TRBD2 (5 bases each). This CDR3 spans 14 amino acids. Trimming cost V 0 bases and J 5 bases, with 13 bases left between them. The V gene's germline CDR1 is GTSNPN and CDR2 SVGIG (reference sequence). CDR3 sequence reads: CAWSVRLGEETQYF. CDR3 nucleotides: TGTGCCTGGAGTGTCCGGCTAGGGGAGGAGACCCAGTACTTC.

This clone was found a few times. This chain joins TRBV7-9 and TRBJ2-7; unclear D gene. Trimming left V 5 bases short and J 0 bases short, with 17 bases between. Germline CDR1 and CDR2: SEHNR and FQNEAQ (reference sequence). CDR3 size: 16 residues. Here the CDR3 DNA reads TGTGCCAGCAGCCATCTAGGCGGCGGAAGCTCCTACGAGCAGTACTTC. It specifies CASSHLGGGSSYEQYF.

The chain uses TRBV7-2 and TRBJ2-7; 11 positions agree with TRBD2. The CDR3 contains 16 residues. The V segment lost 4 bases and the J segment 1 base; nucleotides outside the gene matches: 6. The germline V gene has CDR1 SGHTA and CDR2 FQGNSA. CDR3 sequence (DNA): TGTGCCAGCAGCTACTGGACTAGCGGGCAGTCCTACGAGCAGTACTTC. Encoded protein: CASSYWTSGQSYEQYF.

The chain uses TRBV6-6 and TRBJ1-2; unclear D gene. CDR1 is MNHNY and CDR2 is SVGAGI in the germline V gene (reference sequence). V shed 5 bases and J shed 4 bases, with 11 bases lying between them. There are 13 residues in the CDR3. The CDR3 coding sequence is TGTGCCAGCAGTACCTCCGGGGTCTATGGCTACACCTTC. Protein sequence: CASSTSGVYGYTF.

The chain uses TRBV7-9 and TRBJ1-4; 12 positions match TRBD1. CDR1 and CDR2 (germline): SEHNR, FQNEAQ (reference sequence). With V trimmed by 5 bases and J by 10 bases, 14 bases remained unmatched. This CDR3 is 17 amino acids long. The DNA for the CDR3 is TGTGCCAGCAGCGTCCGGGAAGGGGGACAGGGGGCCCGAAAACTGTTTTTT. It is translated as CASSVREGGQGARKLFF.

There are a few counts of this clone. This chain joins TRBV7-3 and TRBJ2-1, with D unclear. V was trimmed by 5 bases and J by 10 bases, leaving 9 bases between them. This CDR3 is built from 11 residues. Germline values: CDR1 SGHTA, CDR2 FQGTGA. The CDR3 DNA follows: TGTGCCAGCAGCGCATCAAGGGAGCAGTTCTTC. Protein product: CASSASREQFF.

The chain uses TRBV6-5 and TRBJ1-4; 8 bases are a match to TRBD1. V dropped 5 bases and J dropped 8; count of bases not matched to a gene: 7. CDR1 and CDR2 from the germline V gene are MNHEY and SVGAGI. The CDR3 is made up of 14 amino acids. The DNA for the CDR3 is TGTGCCAGCAGTCCCAGGGGGCTTCGAGAAAAACTGTTTTTT. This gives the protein CASSPRGLREKLFF.

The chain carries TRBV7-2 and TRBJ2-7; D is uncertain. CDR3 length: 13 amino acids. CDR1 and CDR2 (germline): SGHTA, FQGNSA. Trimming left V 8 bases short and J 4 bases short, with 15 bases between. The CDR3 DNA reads TGTGCCAGCGGCGGAGACCTCCTGTACGAGCAGTACTTC. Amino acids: CASGGDLLYEQYF.

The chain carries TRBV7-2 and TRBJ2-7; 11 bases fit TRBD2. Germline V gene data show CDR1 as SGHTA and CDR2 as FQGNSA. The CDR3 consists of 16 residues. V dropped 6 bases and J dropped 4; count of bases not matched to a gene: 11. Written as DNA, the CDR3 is TGTGCCAGCAGTCCTGAAACTAGCGGGAGTGGTTACGAGCAGTACTTC. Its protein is CASSPETSGSGYEQYF.

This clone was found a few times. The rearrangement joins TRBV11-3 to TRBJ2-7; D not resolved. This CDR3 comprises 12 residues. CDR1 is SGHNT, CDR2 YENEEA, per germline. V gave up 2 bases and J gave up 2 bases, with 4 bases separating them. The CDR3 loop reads CASSLKPYEQYF. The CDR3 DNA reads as TGTGCCAGCAGCTTAAAACCCTACGAGCAGTACTTC. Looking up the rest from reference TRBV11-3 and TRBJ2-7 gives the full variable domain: EAGVVQSPRYKIIEKKQPVAFWCNPISGHNTLYWYLQNLGQGPELLIRYENEEAVDDSQLPKDRFSAERLKGVDSTLKIQPAELGDSAVYLCASSLKPYEQYFGPGTRLTVT.

The CDR3 region has the DNA TGTGCCAGCAGTTCGGGGAGCAATCAGCCCCAGCATTTT. Translating gives CASSSGSNQPQHF. The chain has TRBV27 and TRBJ1-5, with D hard to call. CDR1 and CDR2 (germline): MNHEY, SMNVEV (reference sequence). Trimming took 4 bases from V and 1 from J, leaving 5 bases between them. CDR3 length: 13 amino acids.